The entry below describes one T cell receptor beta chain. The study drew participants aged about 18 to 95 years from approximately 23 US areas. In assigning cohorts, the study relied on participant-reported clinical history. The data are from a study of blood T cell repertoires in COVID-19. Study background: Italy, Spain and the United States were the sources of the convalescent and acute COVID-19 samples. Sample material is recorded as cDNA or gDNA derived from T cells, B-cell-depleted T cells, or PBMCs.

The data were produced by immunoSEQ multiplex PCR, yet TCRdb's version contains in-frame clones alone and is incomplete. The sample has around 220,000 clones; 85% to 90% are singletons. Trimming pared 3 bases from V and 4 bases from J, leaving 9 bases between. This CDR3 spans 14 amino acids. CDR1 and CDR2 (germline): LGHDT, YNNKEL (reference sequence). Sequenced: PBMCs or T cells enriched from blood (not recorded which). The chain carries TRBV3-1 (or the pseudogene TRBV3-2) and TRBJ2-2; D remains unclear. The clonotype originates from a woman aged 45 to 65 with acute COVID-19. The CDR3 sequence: CASSHAQVTGELFF. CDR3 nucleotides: TGTGCCAGCAGCCATGCTCAGGTCACCGGGGAGCTGTTTTTT.